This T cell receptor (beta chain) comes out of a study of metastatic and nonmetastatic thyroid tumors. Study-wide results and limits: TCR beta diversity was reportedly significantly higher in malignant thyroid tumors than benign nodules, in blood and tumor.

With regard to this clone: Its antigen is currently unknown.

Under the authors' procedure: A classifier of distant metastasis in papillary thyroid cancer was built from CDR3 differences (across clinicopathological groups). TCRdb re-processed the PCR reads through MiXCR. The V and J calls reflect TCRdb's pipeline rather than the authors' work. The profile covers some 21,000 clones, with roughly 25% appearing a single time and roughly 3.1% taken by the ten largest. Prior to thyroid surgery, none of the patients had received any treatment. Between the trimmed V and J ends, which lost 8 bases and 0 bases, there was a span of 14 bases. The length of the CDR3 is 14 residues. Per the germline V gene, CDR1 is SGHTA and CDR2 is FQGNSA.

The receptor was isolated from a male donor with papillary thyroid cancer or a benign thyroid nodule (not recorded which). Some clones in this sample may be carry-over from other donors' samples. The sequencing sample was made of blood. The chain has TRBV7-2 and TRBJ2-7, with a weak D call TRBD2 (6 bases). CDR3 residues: CASGRGFYSYEQYF. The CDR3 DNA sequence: TGTGCCAGCGGCCGGGGGTTTTACTCCTACGAGCAGTACTTC.